This T cell receptor beta chain was documented in a study of monozygotic twins with inflammatory bowel disease. Study outcomes and limitations: Similarity of repertoires did not differ between concordant and discordant twins, possibly from limited power.

The CDR3 spans 11 residues. Comment on this clonotype: Its antigen is currently unknown.

cDNA was made in eight separate reactions per sample. TCRdb reanalyzed the 5' RACE reads and collapses them to one entry per CDR3 protein, without DNA. Its clone listing holds 200,000 to 250,000 distinct CDR3 sequences. The TCR comes from a human donor with ulcerative colitis or Crohn's disease, or a healthy co-twin of an affected twin (not recorded which). The V and J genes are TRBV23-1 and TRBJ2-5. TRBV23-1 is sorted into the ORF group, with uncertain function. The material sequenced was blood. The CDR3 loop reads CASSHRETQYF.